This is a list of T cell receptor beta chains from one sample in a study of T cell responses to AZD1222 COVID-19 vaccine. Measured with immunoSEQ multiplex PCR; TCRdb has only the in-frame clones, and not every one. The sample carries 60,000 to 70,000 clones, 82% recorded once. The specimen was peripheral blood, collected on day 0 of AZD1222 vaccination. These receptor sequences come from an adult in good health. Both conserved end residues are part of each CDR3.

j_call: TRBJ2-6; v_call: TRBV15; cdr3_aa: CATSRTNRAFSGANVLTF
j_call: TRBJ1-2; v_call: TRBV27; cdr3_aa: CASSSDSYGYTF
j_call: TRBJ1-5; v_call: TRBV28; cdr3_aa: CASRSLSGQGRQPQHF
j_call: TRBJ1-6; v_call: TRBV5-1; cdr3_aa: CASSLSPGQGNSPLHF
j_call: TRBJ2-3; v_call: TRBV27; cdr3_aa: CASSSGTDTQYF
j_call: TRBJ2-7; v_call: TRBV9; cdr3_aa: CASSVGLALSYEQYF
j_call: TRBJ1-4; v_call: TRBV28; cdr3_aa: CASCGDREKLFF
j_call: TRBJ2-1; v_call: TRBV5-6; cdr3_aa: CASSLGAPPGNEQFF
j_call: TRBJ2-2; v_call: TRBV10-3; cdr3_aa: CAISEGGSRTGELFF
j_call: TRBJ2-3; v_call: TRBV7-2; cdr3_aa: CASSSPRTGGVLDTQYF
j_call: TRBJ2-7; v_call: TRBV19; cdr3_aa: CASSDRELEQYF
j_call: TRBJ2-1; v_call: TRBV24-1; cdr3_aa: CATSGSGNEQFF
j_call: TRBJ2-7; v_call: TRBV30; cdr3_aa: CAYKALRDIAEQYF
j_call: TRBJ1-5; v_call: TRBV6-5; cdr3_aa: CASSYRSGGRGEPQHF
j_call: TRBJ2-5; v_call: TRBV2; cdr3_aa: CASSVLGWAPSGGDMSETQYF
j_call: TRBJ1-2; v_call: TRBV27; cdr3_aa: CASSLSRQAFYGYTF
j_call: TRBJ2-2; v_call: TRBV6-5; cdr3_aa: CASSYRAGGGGGELFF
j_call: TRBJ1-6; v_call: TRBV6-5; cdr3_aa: CASTSGTGGNSPLHF
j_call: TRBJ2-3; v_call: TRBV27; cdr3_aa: CASSLRGGTQYF
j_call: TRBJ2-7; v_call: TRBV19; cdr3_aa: CASSNTRTSGDEQYF
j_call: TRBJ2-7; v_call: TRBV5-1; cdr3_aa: CASSDESFAYEQYF
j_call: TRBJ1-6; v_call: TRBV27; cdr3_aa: CASSQFNNSPLHF
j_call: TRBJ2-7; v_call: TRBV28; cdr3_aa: CASSAGGGGSYEQYF
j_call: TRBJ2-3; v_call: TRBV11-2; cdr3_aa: CASSSRKTGSTDTQYF
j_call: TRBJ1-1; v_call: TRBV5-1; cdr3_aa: CASSLASAGEAFF